What follows are 30 T cell receptor beta chains derived from one specimen sequenced in a study of untreated major depressive disorder. Study results and limitations: CD4+ T cells from depressed patients used TRBV05-01 (Vbeta 5.1) more often than controls.

Sequenced by immunoSEQ multiplex PCR; TCRdb stores in-frame clones only, minus some. This sample has 23,000 or so clones, with 90% to 95% found just once. What these receptors recognize is not known. Sequencing was done on a sample of CD4+ T cells from PBMCs. The receptors stem from a woman aged 25 to 39 with major depressive disorder.

This clone has a handful of counts. The V gene is TRBV6-6, the J gene TRBJ1-2, with TRBD1 identical over 9 bases. Germline CDR1 reads MNHNY; CDR2 reads SVGAGI (reference sequence). The CDR3 covers 13 residues. The V segment lost 5 bases and the J segment 6 bases; nucleotides outside the gene matches: 4. The CDR3 DNA is TGTGCCAGCAGTCGGGACAGGGCTGATGGCTACACCTTC. Its translation is CASSRDRADGYTF.

The chain employs TRBV18 and TRBJ1-5; no definite D call. CDR1 and CDR2 from the germline V gene are KGHSH and LQKENI. With 6 bases removed from V and 4 bases from J, the gap between germline ends came to 13 bases. The CDR3 length is 14 residues. The CDR3 coding sequence is TGTGCCAGCTCGTCAAACAGAGGAAATCAGCCCCAGCATTTT. Its translation is CASSSNRGNQPQHF.

The chain couples TRBV7-9 to TRBJ2-5; 14 nucleotides align to TRBD2. This CDR3 is built from 18 residues. The V gene end was trimmed by 5 bases and the J gene end by 5 bases; junction bases not matched to a gene: 13. Per the germline V gene, CDR1 is SEHNR and CDR2 is FQNEAQ (reference sequence). CDR3 region: CASSPGLAGEVTRETQYF. The CDR3 bases are TGTGCCAGCAGCCCGGGACTAGCGGGAGAAGTCACCAGGGAGACCCAGTACTTC.

V and J are TRBV6-5 and TRBJ2-3, with 10 bases identical to TRBD1. The trim removed 6 bases at V and 4 bases at J, leaving 7 bases unmatched. The V gene's germline CDR1 is MNHEY and CDR2 SVGAGI. This CDR3 is 15 amino acids long. The chain's CDR3 is CASSPEDRGSDTQYF. The CDR3 DNA sequence: TGTGCCAGCAGCCCAGAGGACAGGGGGTCAGATACGCAGTATTTT.

This clone was observed a single time. The chain has TRBV28 and TRBJ1-3; a possible D gene is TRBD1 (6 bases). Germline assignment: CDR1 MDHEN and CDR2 SYDVKM. V lost 6 bases, J lost 5 bases, and 20 bases lay in between. This CDR3 region has 16 residues. The CDR3 protein is CASSHLLGGGRNTIYF. The CDR3 nucleotides are TGTGCCAGCAGCCACCTCCTCGGCGGGGGCAGAAACACCATATATTTT.

This clone was counted between two and nine times. The CDR3 sequence: CASSLGQVGNQPQHF. The CDR3 DNA reads as TGTGCCAGCAGTTTAGGACAGGTGGGAAATCAGCCCCAGCATTTT. V gene TRBV28 combines with J gene TRBJ1-5; TRBD1 matches at 7 bases. Germline values: CDR1 MDHEN, CDR2 SYDVKM. J was trimmed by 4 bases and V by 2 bases; bases with no gene match: 5. The CDR3 contains 15 residues.

V is TRBV14 and J is TRBJ2-7; D unresolved. The V end was cut by 5 bases, the J end by 3 bases, with 2 bases between. The CDR3 consists of 10 residues. The germline CDR1 and CDR2 sequences are SGHDN and FVKESK. The CDR3 region is CASSNYEQYF. The CDR3 nucleotides read TGTGCCAGCAGCAACTACGAGCAGTACTTC.

The chain links TRBV9 to TRBJ2-1, with D possibly being TRBD1 or TRBD2 (5 bases each). Germline V gene sequence: CDR1 SGDLS, CDR2 YYNGEE. The germline V and J ends were trimmed by 4 bases and 8 bases, with 22 bases remaining between them. The CDR3 is made up of 16 amino acids. The DNA of the CDR3 is TGTGCCAGCAGCAAGACGACCGGGACCCCAAACGATGAGCAGTTCTTC. Translated: CASSKTTGTPNDEQFF.

This sequence joins TRBV19 and TRBJ1-1; no reliable D call. Trimming took off 4 bases at V and 11 bases at J, with 11 bases between the two ends. The CDR3 length is 11 residues. The V gene's germline CDR1 is LNHDA and CDR2 SQIVND (reference sequence). The CDR3: CASSTLTVAFF. CDR3 bases: TGTGCCAGTAGTACCTTGACGGTGGCTTTCTTT.

V gene TRBV2 combines with J gene TRBJ2-5, with D tentatively TRBD1 (5 bases). V lost 4 bases and J lost 5, with 8 bases in between. The CDR3 loop spans 12 amino acids. Germline CDR1 reads SNHLY; CDR2 reads FYNNEI. For the CDR3, the DNA is TGTGCCAGCAGTGTAGGGGATGAGACCCAGTACTTC. The encoded protein is CASSVGDETQYF.

J is TRBJ2-3 and V is TRBV11-1, with D unclear. The CDR3 has 13 amino acids. V was pared by 2 bases and J by 5 bases, with 8 bases between. Germline CDR1 SGHAT, CDR2 FQDESV (reference sequence). The CDR3 DNA is TGTGCCAGCAGCTTAACGGATGGAGATACGCAGTATTTT. Its translation: CASSLTDGDTQYF. Complete variable domain (other parts from reference TRBV11-1 and TRBJ2-3): EAEVAQSPRYKITEKSQAVAFWCDPISGHATLYWYRQILGQGPELLVQFQDESVVDDSQLPKDRFSAERLKGVDSTLKIQPAELGDSAMYLCASSLTDGDTQYFGPGTRLTVL.

The chain employs TRBV7-9 and TRBJ1-2; no firm D call. The CDR3 length is 15 residues. Germline V CDR1 and CDR2: SEHNR, FQNEAQ (reference sequence). Trimming removed 1 base from V and 3 bases from J, with 12 bases in between. The CDR3 spells CASSLVWDSDYGYTF. The CDR3 region has the DNA TGTGCCAGCAGCTTAGTGTGGGATTCCGACTATGGCTACACCTTC.

The rearrangement joins TRBV19 to TRBJ1-1; possibly TRBD1 for D (6 bases). Between the trimmed V and J ends, which lost 5 bases and 0 bases, there was a span of 13 bases. There are 15 residues in the CDR3. Germline V lookup: CDR1 LNHDA, CDR2 SQIVND (reference sequence). This CDR3 is CASSLNRELNTEAFF. Here the CDR3 DNA reads TGTGCCAGTAGTCTAAACAGGGAATTGAACACTGAAGCTTTCTTT.

This clone was observed a handful of times. V usage is TRBV19 and J usage is TRBJ2-5, with D tentatively TRBD1 (7 bases). Trimming removed 5 bases from V and 5 bases from J, with 12 bases in between. The length of the CDR3 is 13 residues. Germline CDR1 LNHDA, CDR2 SQIVND (reference sequence). The CDR3 nucleotides are TGTGCCAGTAGTCCCCCAGGGGGGGAGACCCAGTACTTC. Translation gives CASSPPGGETQYF.

This chain's CDR3 is CASSVATQETQYF. As DNA, the CDR3 is TGTGCCAGCAGCGTAGCTACCCAAGAGACCCAGTACTTC. J is TRBJ2-5 and V is TRBV9; no firm D call. CDR1 is SGDLS, CDR2 YYNGEE, per germline. Trimming pared 0 bases from V and 1 base from J, leaving 4 bases between. The CDR3 is 13 amino acids.

This clone was seen just once. V usage is TRBV10-1 and J usage is TRBJ2-7; 12 nucleotides match TRBD2. This CDR3 contains 14 residues. Germline V gives CDR1 WNHNN, CDR2 SYGVQD (reference sequence). V lost 6 bases, J lost 5 bases, and 5 bases stayed unmatched. CDR3 bases: TGCGCCAGCAGGTCCCTAGCGGGAGGGAACGAGCAGTACTTC. Amino acids: CASRSLAGGNEQYF.

The V call is TRBV11-1, the J call TRBJ1-3; D is unresolved. With 3 bases removed from V and 3 bases from J, the gap between germline ends came to 15 bases. The CDR3 extends over 16 amino acids. Germline V gene lookup returns CDR1 SGHAT and CDR2 FQDESV (reference sequence). The CDR3, as DNA: TGTGCCAGCAGCTTCGTGGGATCCACGGGTGGAAACACCATATATTTT. It encodes CASSFVGSTGGNTIYF.

The rearrangement joins TRBV29-1 to TRBJ1-2; tentatively, D is TRBD1 (5 bases). Germline V lookup: CDR1 SQVTM, CDR2 ANQGSEA. This CDR3 region has 11 residues. V was clipped by 4 bases and J by 6 bases, with 9 bases between them. CDR3: CSVVGEDGYTF. The CDR3, as DNA: TGCAGCGTTGTAGGGGAGGATGGCTACACCTTC.

The V call is TRBV6-5, the J call TRBJ1-3; 9 nucleotides agree with TRBD1. V was pared by 5 bases and J by 4 bases, with 3 bases of the junction left unmatched. Germline V gene lookup returns CDR1 MNHEY and CDR2 SVGAGI. The CDR3 sequence is 14 residues long. CDR3 protein: CASSLDRGGNTIYF. The CDR3 bases are TGTGCCAGCAGTCTGGACAGGGGAGGAAACACCATATATTTT.

CDR3 sequence: CASSQSLARNTYEQYF. The CDR3 nucleotides are TGTGCCAGCAGCCAATCACTAGCGAGGAATACCTACGAGCAGTACTTC. V is TRBV4-2 and J is TRBJ2-7; 7 bases match TRBD2. The trim removed 2 bases at V and 2 bases at J, leaving 9 bases unmatched. The CDR3 sequence is 16 residues long. Germline V gene lookup returns CDR1 LGHNA and CDR2 YNFKEQ.

This clone was recorded only once. The chain joins TRBV19 to TRBJ1-1; possibly TRBD1 for D (5 bases). The CDR3 covers 14 residues. Between the trimmed V and J ends, which lost 6 bases and 2 bases, there was a span of 13 bases. CDR1 and CDR2 from the germline V gene are LNHDA and SQIVND (reference sequence). The CDR3 reads CASRVDSTNTEAFF. For the CDR3, the DNA is TGTGCCAGTAGGGTCGACAGTACTAACACTGAAGCTTTCTTT.

The V call is TRBV5-1, the J call TRBJ1-2, with a weak D call TRBD1 (5 bases). Per germline, CDR1 SGHRS and CDR2 YFSETQ. The V end was cut by 5 bases, the J end by 3 bases, with 11 bases between. The CDR3 extends over 13 amino acids. CDR3 bases: TGCGCCAGCAGATCGGACATCTACTATGGCTACACCTTC. It codes for CASRSDIYYGYTF. Variable domain in full (rest from reference TRBV5-1 and TRBJ1-2): KAGVTQTPRYLIKTRGQQVTLSCSPISGHRSVSWYQQTPGQGLQFLFEYFSETQRNKGNFPGRFSGRQFSNSRSEMNVSTLELGDSALYLCASRSDIYYGYTFGSGTRLTVV.

The chain has TRBV9 and TRBJ2-1; D not certain. The CDR3 length is 15 residues. CDR1 and CDR2 from the germline V gene are SGDLS and YYNGEE. With 0 bases removed from V and 0 bases from J, the gap between germline ends came to 7 bases. The CDR3 protein is CASSVESSSYNEQFF. In DNA form, the CDR3 reads TGTGCCAGCAGCGTAGAATCATCCTCCTACAATGAGCAGTTCTTC.

The chain employs TRBV6-5 and TRBJ1-2; D perhaps matches TRBD1 (5 bases). The V end was cut by 6 bases, the J end by 2 bases, with 10 bases between. CDR1 and CDR2 (germline): MNHEY, SVGAGI. The CDR3 has 13 amino acids. In DNA, the CDR3 is TGTGCCAGCAGAAGAAGGGGCAACTATGGCTACACCTTC. Translating gives CASRRRGNYGYTF.

V usage is TRBV9 and J usage is TRBJ2-3, with 7 positions matching TRBD1. In germline, CDR1 is SGDLS, CDR2 YYNGEE. The CDR3 length is 14 residues. The V gene end was trimmed by 3 bases and the J gene end by 4 bases; junction bases not matched to a gene: 5. The CDR3 nucleotides read TGTGCCAGCAGCGCACGGGACAGTGCAGATACGCAGTATTTT. It encodes CASSARDSADTQYF.

The J gene is TRBJ2-3, the V gene TRBV2; tentatively, D is TRBD1 or TRBD2 (7 bases each). V was clipped by 6 bases and J by 5 bases, with 18 bases between them. The CDR3 contains 15 residues. The V gene's germline CDR1 is SNHLY and CDR2 FYNNEI. In DNA, the CDR3 is TGTGCCAGCAGGCCGGGACTACACAGGGGAGATACGCAGTATTTT. Its translation: CASRPGLHRGDTQYF.

This chain uses TRBV10-3 with TRBJ2-5; D is undetermined. V was cut by 4 bases and J by 0 bases, with 3 bases left in between. Germline values: CDR1 ENHRY, CDR2 SYGVKD. The CDR3 totals 12 residues. The CDR3 is CAISADQETQYF. CDR3 coding DNA: TGTGCCATCAGTGCGGACCAAGAGACCCAGTACTTC.

V usage is TRBV7-2 and J usage is TRBJ2-2; maybe TRBD1 (6 bases). Trimming cost V 3 bases and J 7 bases, with 12 bases left between them. The V gene's germline CDR1 is SGHTA and CDR2 FQGNSA. The CDR3 extends over 14 amino acids. In DNA form, the CDR3 reads TGTGCCAGCAGCTTCGGAGGACAGCGCGGGGAGCTGTTTTTT. Translating gives CASSFGGQRGELFF.

The chain employs TRBV4-2 and TRBJ2-1; possibly TRBD2 for D (5 bases). The germline CDR1 and CDR2 sequences are LGHNA and YNFKEQ. The V end lost 0 bases, the J end lost 8 bases, and 11 bases lay between the germline ends. The length of the CDR3 is 14 residues. The chain's CDR3 is CASSQDDGVYEQFF. In DNA form, the CDR3 reads TGTGCCAGCAGCCAAGATGACGGGGTGTATGAGCAGTTCTTC.

The chain couples TRBV12-5 to TRBJ2-7; 11 bases match TRBD2. This CDR3 is built from 17 residues. In germline, CDR1 is LGHNT, CDR2 FRNRAP. V lost 0 bases, J lost 3 bases, and 7 bases stayed unmatched. The DNA for the CDR3 is TGTGCTAGTGGTTTGGTCTACGGACTAGCGGGCCTCTACGAGCAGTACTTC. It codes for CASGLVYGLAGLYEQYF.